The present entry profiles one T cell receptor beta chain with its context. Its antigen remains unknown. The data are from a study of cytomegalovirus exposure and HLA in healthy donors. Findings and caveats of the study: In a later analysis, TCR beta V- and J-gene trimming showed a link to a missense DCLRE1C variant. In a later analysis, an Asian-associated ancestry cluster reportedly showed fewer N-insertions than the approximately 640-donor mean.

PCR used 60 Vbeta primers and 13 Jbeta primers. Sequenced by immunoSEQ multiplex PCR; TCRdb stores in-frame clones only, minus some. The sample includes fewer than 300,000 clones, 75% to 85% of them seen just once. Germline-derived CDR1 and CDR2 are SQVTM and ANQGSEA. This CDR3 spans 19 amino acids. Trimming at V came to 1 base and at J to 6 bases, leaving 18 bases not matched to a gene. Sequenced sample: PBMCs. The rearrangement uses TRBV29-1 and TRBJ2-1, with 10 bases aligning to TRBD2. The origin of this receptor is a girl aged 2-9 years in good health and CMV-seronegative. The CDR3 nucleotides are TGCAGCGTTGAAGCACCGTGGGAGCGGGAGGGCCTTTTCAGCAATGAGCAGTTCTTC. Its translation: CSVEAPWEREGLFSNEQFF.